In its sample, the clone carrying this T cell receptor beta chain was seen many times. Its cognate antigen is unknown. MiXCR, applied by TCRdb to the 5' RACE reads, yields one record per CDR3 protein. This table has about 76,000 distinct CDR3 sequences, around 10% appearing once. These data belong to a study of early T cells in non-severe SARS-CoV-2 infection. Study-wide points: The matching step, a VDJdb search, favored anti-spike CD8 responses and missed private and CD4 specificities.

Trimming left V 0 bases short and J 6 bases short, with 3 bases between. The CDR3 runs to 12 residues. CDR1 is KGHSH and CDR2 is LQKENI in the germline V gene. Sequenced: whole blood. This TCR was recovered from an adult who was a healthcare worker with PCR-confirmed SARS-CoV-2 infection or an uninfected control (not recorded which). The rearrangement uses TRBV18 and TRBJ1-5; D gene uncertain. In DNA form, the CDR3 reads TGTGCCAGCTCACCACCTGGTCAGCCCCAGCATTTT. It codes for CASSPPGQPQHF.